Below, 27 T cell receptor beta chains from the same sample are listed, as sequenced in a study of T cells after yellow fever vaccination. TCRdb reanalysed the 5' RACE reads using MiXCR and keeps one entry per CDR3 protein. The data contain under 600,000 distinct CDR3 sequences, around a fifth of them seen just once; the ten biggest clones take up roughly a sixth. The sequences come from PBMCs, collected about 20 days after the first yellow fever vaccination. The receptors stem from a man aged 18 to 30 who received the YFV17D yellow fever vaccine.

The CDR3 DNA is TGCAGTGCTAGAGGGCAGGGGGGGTACACTGAAGCTTTCTTT. This codes for CSARGQGGYTEAFF. The V and J genes are TRBV20-1 and TRBJ1-1; 7 nucleotides match TRBD1. The CDR3 is 14 amino acids. Trimming at V came to 1 base and at J to 3 bases, leaving 5 bases not matched to a gene. The germline V gene encodes CDR1 DFQATT and CDR2 SNEGSKA (reference sequence).

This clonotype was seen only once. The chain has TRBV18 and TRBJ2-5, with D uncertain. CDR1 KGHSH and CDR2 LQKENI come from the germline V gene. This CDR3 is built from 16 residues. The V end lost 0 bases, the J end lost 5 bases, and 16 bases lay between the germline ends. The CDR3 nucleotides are TGTGCCAGCTCACCACCATCCTATAGGGCATGGGAGACCCAGTACTTC. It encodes CASSPPSYRAWETQYF. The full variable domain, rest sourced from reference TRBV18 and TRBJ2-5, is NAGVMQNPRHLVRRRGQEARLRCSPMKGHSHVYWYRQLPEEGLKFMVYLQKENIIDESGMPKERFSAEFPKEGPSILRIQQVVRGDSAAYFCASSPPSYRAWETQYFGPGTRLLVL.

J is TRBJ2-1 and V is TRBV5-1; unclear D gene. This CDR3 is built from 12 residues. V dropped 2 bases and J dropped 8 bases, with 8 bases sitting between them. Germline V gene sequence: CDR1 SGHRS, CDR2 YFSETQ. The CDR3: CASSFVWYEQFF. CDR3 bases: TGCGCCAGCAGCTTTGTCTGGTATGAGCAGTTCTTC.

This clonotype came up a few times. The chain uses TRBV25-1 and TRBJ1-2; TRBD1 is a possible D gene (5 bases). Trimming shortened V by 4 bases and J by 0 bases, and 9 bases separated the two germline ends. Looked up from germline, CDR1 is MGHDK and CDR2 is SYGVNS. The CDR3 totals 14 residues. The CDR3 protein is CASSGQRANYGYTF. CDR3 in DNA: TGTGCCAGCAGTGGACAGAGAGCTAACTATGGCTACACCTTC.

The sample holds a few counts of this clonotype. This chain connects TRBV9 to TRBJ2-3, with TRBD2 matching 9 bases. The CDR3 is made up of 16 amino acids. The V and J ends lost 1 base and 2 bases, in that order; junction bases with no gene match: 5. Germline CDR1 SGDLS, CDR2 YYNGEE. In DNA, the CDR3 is TGTGCCAGCAGCGTAAGCACTAGCGGGCCCACAGATACGCAGTATTTT. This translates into CASSVSTSGPTDTQYF.

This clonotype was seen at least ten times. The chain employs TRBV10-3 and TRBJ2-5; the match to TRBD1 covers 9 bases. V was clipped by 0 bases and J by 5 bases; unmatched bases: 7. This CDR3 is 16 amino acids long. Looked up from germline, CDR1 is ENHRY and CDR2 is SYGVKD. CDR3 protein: CAISESGQGTLETQYF. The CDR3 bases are TGTGCCATCAGTGAGTCGGGACAGGGAACTCTCGAGACCCAGTACTTC.

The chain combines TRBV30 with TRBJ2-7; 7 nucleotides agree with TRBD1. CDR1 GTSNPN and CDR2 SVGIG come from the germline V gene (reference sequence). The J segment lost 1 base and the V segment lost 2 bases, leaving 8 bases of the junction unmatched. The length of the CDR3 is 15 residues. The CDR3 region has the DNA TGTGCCTGGAGTAGGGTAGGACAGGCATCCTACGAGCAGTACTTC. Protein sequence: CAWSRVGQASYEQYF.

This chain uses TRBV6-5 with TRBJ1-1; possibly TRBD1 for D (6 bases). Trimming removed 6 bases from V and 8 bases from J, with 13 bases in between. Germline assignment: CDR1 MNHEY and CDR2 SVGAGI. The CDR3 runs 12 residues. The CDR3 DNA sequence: TGTGCCAGCAGGCCCGGGACACTAGAAGCTTTCTTT. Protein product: CASRPGTLEAFF.

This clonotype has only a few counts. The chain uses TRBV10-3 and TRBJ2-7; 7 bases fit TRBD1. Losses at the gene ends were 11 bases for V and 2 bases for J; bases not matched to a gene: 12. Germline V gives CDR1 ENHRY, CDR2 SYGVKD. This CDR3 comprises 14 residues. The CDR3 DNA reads TGTGCCCTTCCGACAGGGCCGACAACCTACGAGCAGTACTTC. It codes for CALPTGPTTYEQYF.

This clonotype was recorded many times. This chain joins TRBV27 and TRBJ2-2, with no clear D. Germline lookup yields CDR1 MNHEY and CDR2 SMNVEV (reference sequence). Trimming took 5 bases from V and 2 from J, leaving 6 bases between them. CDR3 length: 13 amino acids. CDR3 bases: TGTGCCAGCAGTCCCGTTAACACCGGGGAGCTGTTTTTT. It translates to CASSPVNTGELFF.

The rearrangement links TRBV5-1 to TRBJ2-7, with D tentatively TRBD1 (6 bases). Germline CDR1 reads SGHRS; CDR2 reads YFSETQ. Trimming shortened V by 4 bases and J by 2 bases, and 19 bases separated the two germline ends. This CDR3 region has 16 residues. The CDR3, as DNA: TGCGCCAGCAGCCCCCGATCCGTCGGACAGCCCTACGAGCAGTACTTC. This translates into CASSPRSVGQPYEQYF. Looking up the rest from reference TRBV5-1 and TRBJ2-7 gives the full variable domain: KAGVTQTPRYLIKTRGQQVTLSCSPISGHRSVSWYQQTPGQGLQFLFEYFSETQRNKGNFPGRFSGRQFSNSRSEMNVSTLELGDSALYLCASSPRSVGQPYEQYFGPGTRLTVT.

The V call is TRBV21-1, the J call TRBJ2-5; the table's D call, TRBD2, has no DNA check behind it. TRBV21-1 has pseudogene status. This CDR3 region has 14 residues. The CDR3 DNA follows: TGTGCCAGCAGCGGAGGGGCTCGCCAAGAGACCCAGTACTTC. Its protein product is CASSGGARQETQYF.

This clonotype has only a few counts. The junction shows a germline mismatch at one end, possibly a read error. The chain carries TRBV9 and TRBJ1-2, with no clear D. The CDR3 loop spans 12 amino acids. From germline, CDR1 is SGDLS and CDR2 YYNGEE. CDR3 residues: CASSVGLRVPHF. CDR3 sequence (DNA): TGTGCCAGCAGCGTAGGGTTACGTGTTCCCCACTTC. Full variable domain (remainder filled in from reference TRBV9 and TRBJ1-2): DSGVTQTPKHLITATGQRVTLRCSPRSGDLSVYWYQQSLDQGLQFLIQYYNGEERAKGNILERFSAQQFPDLHSELNLSSLELGDSALYFCASSVGLRVPHFGSGTRLTVV.

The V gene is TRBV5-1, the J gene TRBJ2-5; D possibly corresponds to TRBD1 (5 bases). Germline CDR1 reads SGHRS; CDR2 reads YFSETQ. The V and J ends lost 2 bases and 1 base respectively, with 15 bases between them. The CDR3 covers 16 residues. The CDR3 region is CASSFQGQPLQETQYF. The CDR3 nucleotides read TGCGCCAGCAGCTTTCAGGGCCAACCCCTCCAAGAGACCCAGTACTTC.

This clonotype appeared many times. Here the CDR3 DNA reads TGTGCCAGCAGTTTACCTTTCAGCTACGAGCAGTACGTC. This encodes CASSLPFSYEQYV. This chain joins TRBV28 and TRBJ2-7, with D uncertain. V was pared by 2 bases and J by 3 bases, with 8 bases between. The CDR3 contains 13 residues. Germline V CDR1 and CDR2: MDHEN, SYDVKM.

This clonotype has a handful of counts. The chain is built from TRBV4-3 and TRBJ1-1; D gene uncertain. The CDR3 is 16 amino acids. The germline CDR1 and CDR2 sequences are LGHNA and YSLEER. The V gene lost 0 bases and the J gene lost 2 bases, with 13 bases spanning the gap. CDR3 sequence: CASSQDPYSINTEAFF. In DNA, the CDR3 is TGCGCCAGCAGCCAAGATCCGTACAGTATTAACACTGAAGCTTTCTTT.

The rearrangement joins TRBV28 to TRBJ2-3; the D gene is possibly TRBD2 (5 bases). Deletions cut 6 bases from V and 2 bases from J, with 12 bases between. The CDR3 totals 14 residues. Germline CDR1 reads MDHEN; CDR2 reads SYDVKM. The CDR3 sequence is CASSLDWTTDTQYF. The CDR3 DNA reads TGTGCCAGCAGCCTGGACTGGACCACAGATACGCAGTATTTT. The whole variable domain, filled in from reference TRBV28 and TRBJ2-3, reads DVKVTQSSRYLVKRTGEKVFLECVQDMDHENMFWYRQDPGLGLRLIYFSYDVKMKEKGDIPEGYSVSREKKERFSLILESASTNQTSMYLCASSLDWTTDTQYFGPGTRLTVL.

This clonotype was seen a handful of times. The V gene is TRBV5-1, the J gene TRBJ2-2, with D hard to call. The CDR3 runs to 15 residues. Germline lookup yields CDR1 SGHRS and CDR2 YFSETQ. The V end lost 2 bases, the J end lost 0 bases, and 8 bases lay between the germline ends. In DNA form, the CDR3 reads TGCGCCAGCAGCTTAGGTGCTTCGAACACCGGGGAGCTGTTTTTT. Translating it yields CASSLGASNTGELFF.

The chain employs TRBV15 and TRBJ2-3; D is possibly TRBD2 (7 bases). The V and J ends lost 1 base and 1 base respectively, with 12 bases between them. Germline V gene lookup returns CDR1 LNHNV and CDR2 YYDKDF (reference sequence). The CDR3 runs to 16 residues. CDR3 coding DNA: TGTGCCACCAGCAGAGCCGGGGGGCCGGGCACAGATACGCAGTATTTT. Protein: CATSRAGGPGTDTQYF.

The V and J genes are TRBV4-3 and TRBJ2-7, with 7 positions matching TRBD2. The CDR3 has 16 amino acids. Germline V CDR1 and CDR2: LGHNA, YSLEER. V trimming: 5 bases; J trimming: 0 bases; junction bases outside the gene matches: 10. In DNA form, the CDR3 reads TGCGCCAGCAGCTCGGCAATTGGGGGGGACTCCTACGAGCAGTACTTC. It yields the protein CASSSAIGGDSYEQYF.

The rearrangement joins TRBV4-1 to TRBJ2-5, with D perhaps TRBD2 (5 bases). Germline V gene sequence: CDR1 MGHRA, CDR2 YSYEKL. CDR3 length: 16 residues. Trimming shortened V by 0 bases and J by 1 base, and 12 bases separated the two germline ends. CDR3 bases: TGCGCCAGCAGCCAAGAAAAGGTCCGGGGCCAAGAGACCCAGTACTTC. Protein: CASSQEKVRGQETQYF.

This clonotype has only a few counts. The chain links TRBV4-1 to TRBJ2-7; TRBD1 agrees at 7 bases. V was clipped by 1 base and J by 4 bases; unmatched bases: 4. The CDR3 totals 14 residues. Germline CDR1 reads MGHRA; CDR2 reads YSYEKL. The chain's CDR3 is CASSQVLGQYEQYV. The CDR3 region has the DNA TGCGCCAGCAGCCAAGTTTTGGGACAGTACGAGCAGTACGTC.

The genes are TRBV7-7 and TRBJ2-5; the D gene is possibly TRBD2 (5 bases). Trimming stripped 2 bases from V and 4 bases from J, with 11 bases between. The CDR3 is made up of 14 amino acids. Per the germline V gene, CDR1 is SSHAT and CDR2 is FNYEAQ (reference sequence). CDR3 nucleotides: TGTGCCAGCAGCTTATTTCCTGGAGGAGAGACCCAGTACTTC. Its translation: CASSLFPGGETQYF.

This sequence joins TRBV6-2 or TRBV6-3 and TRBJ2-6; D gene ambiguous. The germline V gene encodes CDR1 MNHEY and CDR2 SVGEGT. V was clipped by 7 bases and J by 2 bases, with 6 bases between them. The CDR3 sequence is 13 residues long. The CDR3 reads CASKLAGANVLTF. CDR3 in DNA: TGTGCCAGCAAGCTGGCTGGGGCCAACGTCCTGACTTTC.

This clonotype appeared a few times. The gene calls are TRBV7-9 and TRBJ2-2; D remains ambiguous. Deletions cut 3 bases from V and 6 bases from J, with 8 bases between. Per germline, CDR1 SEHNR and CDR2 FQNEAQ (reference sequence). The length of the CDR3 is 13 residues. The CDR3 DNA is TGTGCCAGCAGCTTTGGAGAGTCCGGGGAGCTGTTTTTT. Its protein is CASSFGESGELFF.

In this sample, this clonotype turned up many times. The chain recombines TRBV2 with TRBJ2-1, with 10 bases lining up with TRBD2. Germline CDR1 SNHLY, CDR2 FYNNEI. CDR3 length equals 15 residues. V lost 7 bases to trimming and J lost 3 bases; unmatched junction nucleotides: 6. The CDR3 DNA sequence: TGTGCCAGCACCCTTAGCGGGGGGAGCTACAATGAGCAGTTCTTC. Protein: CASTLSGGSYNEQFF. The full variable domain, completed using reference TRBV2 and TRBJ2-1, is EPEVTQTPSHQVTQMGQEVILRCVPISNHLYFYWYRQILGQKVEFLVSFYNNEISEKSEIFDDQFSVERPDGSNFTLKIRSTKLEDSAMYFCASTLSGGSYNEQFFGPGTRLTVL.

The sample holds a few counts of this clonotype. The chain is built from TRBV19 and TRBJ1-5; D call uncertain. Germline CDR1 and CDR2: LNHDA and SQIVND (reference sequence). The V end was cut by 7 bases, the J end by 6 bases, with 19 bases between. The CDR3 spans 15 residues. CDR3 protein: CASTARVLSAQPQHF. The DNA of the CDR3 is TGTGCCAGTACCGCGCGGGTGCTTTCGGCTCAGCCCCAGCATTTT.